Presented here are 23 T cell receptor beta chains from one specimen sequenced in a study of identical twins. TCRdb redid the calling of the 5' RACE reads with MiXCR, one entry per CDR3 protein. The data show hundreds of thousands of distinct CDR3 sequences, with 21% seen just once and over 4% held by the top ten. The data were also submitted as part of a second study, on T cells expressing NK-cell markers.

Sequencing was performed on PBMCs. The origin of the receptors is a woman aged 18 to 35 in good health.

There are a few counts of this clonotype. The V gene is TRBV12-3 or TRBV12-4, the J gene TRBJ2-7, with a possible D match to TRBD2 (6 bases). Trimming stripped 1 base from V and 3 bases from J, with 13 bases between. The CDR3 extends over 15 amino acids. The CDR3 reads CASSLGLEGFYEQYF. In DNA form, the CDR3 reads TGTGCCAGCAGTTTAGGACTAGAAGGTTTCTACGAGCAGTACTTC.

This clonotype appeared once. V usage is TRBV7-6 and J usage is TRBJ1-6; a possible D gene is TRBD1 (5 bases). The CDR3 is made up of 13 amino acids. Germline V gene lookup returns CDR1 SGHVS and CDR2 FNYEAQ. Trimming pared 7 bases from V and 8 bases from J, leaving 12 bases between. The CDR3 bases are TGTGCCAGCAAACAGGCGGAGGATTCACCCCTCCACTTT. Encoded protein: CASKQAEDSPLHF.

The chain combines TRBV28 with TRBJ2-7, with TRBD1 matching over 7 bases. Unmatched junction bases numbered 8, after V lost 5 bases and J lost 4 bases. In germline, CDR1 is MDHEN, CDR2 SYDVKM. This CDR3 has 14 residues. The CDR3 coding sequence is TGTGCCAGCAGTCGCGACAGGGTCGGGTACGAGCAGTACTTC. Protein product: CASSRDRVGYEQYF.

The chain employs TRBV9 and TRBJ1-1, with 12 bases that match TRBD1. The V segment lost 2 bases and the J segment 4 bases; nucleotides outside the gene matches: 9. This CDR3 comprises 17 residues. Per the germline V gene, CDR1 is SGDLS and CDR2 is YYNGEE. This chain's CDR3 is CASSVHGTGGGSTEAFF. CDR3 in DNA: TGTGCCAGCAGCGTCCATGGGACAGGGGGCGGAAGCACTGAAGCTTTCTTT.

The chain joins TRBV4-3 to TRBJ2-1; 10 bases match TRBD2. The CDR3 length is 14 residues. V shed 4 bases, J shed 6 bases, and the junction held 3 bases outside the gene matches. Germline loops: CDR1 LGHNA, CDR2 YSLEER. The CDR3 nucleotides read TGCGCCAGCAGCCGACTAGCGGGCCGCAATGAGCAGTTCTTC. Protein product: CASSRLAGRNEQFF.

This clonotype was seen ten or more times. J is TRBJ2-1 and V is TRBV7-2; no definite D call. This CDR3 region has 17 residues. Trimming cost V 3 bases and J 5 bases, with 20 bases left between them. Germline CDR1 reads SGHTA; CDR2 reads FQGNSA. The CDR3 DNA is TGTGCCAGCAGCTTGGCGGTGGCTCCAGTAGACCACAATGAGCAGTTCTTC. It yields the protein CASSLAVAPVDHNEQFF.

The gene calls are TRBV29-1 and TRBJ2-1, with unresolved D. The V gene lost 4 bases and the J gene lost 9 bases, with 4 bases spanning the gap. This CDR3 region has 9 residues. Germline CDR1 and CDR2: SQVTM and ANQGSEA. The CDR3 region has the DNA TGCAGCGTTGGGTCTGAGCAGTTCTTC. The encoded protein is CSVGSEQFF.

The V and J genes are TRBV6-2 or TRBV6-3 and TRBJ1-5, with 8 bases matching TRBD1. The CDR3 consists of 15 residues. The germline gives CDR1 MNHEY, CDR2 SVGEGT. The trim removed 0 bases at V and 5 bases at J, leaving 3 bases unmatched. The CDR3 protein is CASSYSGTGDQPQHF. CDR3 DNA sequence: TGTGCCAGCAGTTACTCCGGGACAGGCGATCAGCCCCAGCATTTT.

This clonotype was picked up a small number of times. J is TRBJ2-3 and V is TRBV29-1; TRBD2 matches at 11 bases. The CDR3 loop spans 15 amino acids. The ends lost 5 bases at V and 2 bases at J; junction bases unmatched: 6. Germline CDR1 and CDR2: SQVTM and ANQGSEA. Written as DNA, the CDR3 is TGCAGCGTTATAATAGCGGGGGGGCCCACAGATACGCAGTATTTT. It yields the protein CSVIIAGGPTDTQYF.

The V gene is TRBV5-6, the J gene TRBJ2-1, with D perhaps given as TRBD1 or TRBD2 (5 bases each). The CDR3 loop spans 16 amino acids. The germline gives CDR1 SGHDT, CDR2 YYEEEE. V was pared by 7 bases and J by 0 bases, with 17 bases between. CDR3 region: CASPNNRDGSYNEQFF. As DNA, the CDR3 is TGTGCCAGCCCGAATAACCGGGACGGCTCCTACAATGAGCAGTTCTTC.

This clonotype was seen more than once but under ten times. The V and J genes are TRBV29-1 and TRBJ2-5; D may correspond to TRBD1 or TRBD2 (6 bases each). The germline V gene has CDR1 SQVTM and CDR2 ANQGSEA. The ends were cut back, 3 bases at V and 2 bases at J, with 10 bases in the middle. CDR3 length equals 13 residues. The CDR3: CSVEEGGQETQYF. Written as DNA, the CDR3 is TGCAGCGTTGAGGAGGGGGGACAAGAGACCCAGTACTTC.

This clonotype was detected a few times. A much more abundant neighbour one base away suggests this may be a read error. The chain is built from TRBV12-3 or TRBV12-4 and TRBJ2-1; D ambiguous. The CDR3 covers 14 residues. Trimming cost V 6 bases and J 0 bases, with 9 bases left between them. DNA for the CDR3: TGTGCCAGCAGCACCTTGGGCTCCTACAATGAGCAGTTCTTC. As protein: CASSTLGSYNEQFF.

The chain is built from TRBV5-8 and TRBJ2-3; a weak D match, TRBD2 (6 bases). Trimming removed 4 bases at V and 0 bases at J, with 18 bases between. CDR3 size: 17 residues. Germline V gene data show CDR1 as SGHTS and CDR2 as YDEGEE. CDR3 protein: CASSHRYRGTSTDTQYF. The CDR3 region has the DNA TGTGCCAGCAGCCACCGGTACAGAGGGACTAGCACAGATACGCAGTATTTT.

The V and J genes are TRBV5-5 and TRBJ2-1; 11 bases match TRBD2. The CDR3 contains 14 residues. Germline CDR1 SGHKS, CDR2 YYEKEE (reference sequence). J was trimmed by 6 bases and V by 4 bases; bases with no gene match: 3. CDR3 DNA sequence: TGTGCCAGCAGCCTGACTAGCGGGATCAATGAGCAGTTCTTC. It is translated as CASSLTSGINEQFF.

This clonotype came up a few times. The CDR3 protein is CSASGLAGGLDTQYF. CDR3 DNA: TGCAGTGCTAGCGGACTAGCGGGGGGATTAGATACGCAGTATTTT. The rearrangement joins TRBV20-1 to TRBJ2-3; 14 bases fit TRBD2. CDR1 is DFQATT and CDR2 is SNEGSKA in the germline V gene (reference sequence). This CDR3 region has 15 residues. V lost 3 bases, J lost 5 bases, and 4 bases stayed unmatched.

V usage is TRBV13 and J usage is TRBJ1-4; D is uncertain. Germline lookup yields CDR1 PRHDT and CDR2 FYEKMQ (reference sequence). The CDR3 contains 13 residues. The ends were cut back, 5 bases at V and 5 bases at J, with 9 bases in the middle. CDR3 coding DNA: TGTGCCAGCAGCCTAGAATCCAATGAAAAACTGTTTTTT. Amino acids: CASSLESNEKLFF.

V gene TRBV4-3 combines with J gene TRBJ2-7; 8 bases line up with TRBD2. The germline CDR1 and CDR2 sequences are LGHNA and YSLEER. The V and J ends lost 0 bases and 5 bases, in that order; junction bases with no gene match: 9. The CDR3 loop spans 16 amino acids. This CDR3 reads CASSQDMTGGQDEQYF. In DNA form, the CDR3 reads TGCGCCAGCAGCCAAGACATGACGGGAGGGCAAGACGAGCAGTACTTC.

This sequence joins TRBV6-1 and TRBJ2-1; D possibly corresponds to TRBD2 (6 bases). The CDR3 runs to 15 residues. Trimming took 6 bases from V and 4 from J, leaving 16 bases between them. Germline CDR1 is MNHNS and CDR2 is SASEGT. CDR3 residues: CASSTPSGTYNEQFF. In DNA form, the CDR3 reads TGTGCCAGCAGCACCCCTTCAGGGACTTACAATGAGCAGTTCTTC.

The chain carries TRBV5-1 and TRBJ1-2; D might be TRBD1 (5 bases). Germline CDR1 is SGHRS and CDR2 is YFSETQ. The CDR3 is 11 residues long. Trimming shortened V by 2 bases and J by 7 bases, and 6 bases separated the two germline ends. CDR3 protein: CASSFQGGYTF. CDR3 nucleotides: TGCGCCAGCAGCTTCCAGGGTGGCTACACCTTC.

This chain links TRBV29-1 with TRBJ1-2, with 7 bases matching TRBD1. CDR1 and CDR2 (germline): SQVTM, ANQGSEA. The CDR3 is 14 residues long. V dropped 5 bases and J dropped 4; count of bases not matched to a gene: 10. CDR3 in amino acids: CSVTPGGPAYGYTF. In DNA, the CDR3 is TGCAGCGTTACTCCAGGGGGTCCCGCCTATGGCTACACCTTC. Based on the CDR3 plus reference TRBV29-1 and TRBJ1-2, the full variable domain is SAVISQKPSRDICQRGTSLTIQCQVDSQVTMMFWYRQQPGQSLTLIATANQGSEATYESGFVIDKFPISRPNLTFSTLTVSNMSPEDSSIYLCSVTPGGPAYGYTFGSGTRLTVV.

The chain is built from TRBV7-9 and TRBJ2-1, with D unresolved. The V gene lost 4 bases and the J gene lost 5 bases, with 6 bases spanning the gap. The germline V gene encodes CDR1 SEHNR and CDR2 FQNEAQ (reference sequence). CDR3 size: 12 residues. The CDR3 protein is CASSSIHNEQFF. CDR3 nucleotides: TGTGCCAGCAGCTCTATCCACAATGAGCAGTTCTTC.

V usage is TRBV7-2 and J usage is TRBJ2-7; 8 bases fit TRBD2. The germline V gene has CDR1 SGHTA and CDR2 FQGNSA. The V segment lost 2 bases and the J segment 3 bases; nucleotides outside the gene matches: 6. The CDR3 extends over 15 amino acids. In nucleotides, the CDR3 is TGTGCCAGCAGCTTATTAGCGGGACACGGCTACGAGCAGTACTTC. Translated: CASSLLAGHGYEQYF. Using reference TRBV7-2 and TRBJ2-7 for the parts outside the CDR3, the full variable domain is GAGVSQSPSNKVTEKGKDVELRCDPISGHTALYWYRQSLGQGLEFLIYFQGNSAPDKSGLPSDRFSAERTGGSVSTLTIQRTQQEDSAVYLCASSLLAGHGYEQYFGPGTRLTVT.

This clonotype has a handful of counts. The chain employs TRBV3-1 and TRBJ2-3; either TRBD1 or TRBD2 may fit D (5 bases each). Trimming removed 0 bases from V and 6 bases from J, with 10 bases in between. This CDR3 has 14 residues. Germline-derived CDR1 and CDR2 are LGHDT and YNNKEL (reference sequence). In DNA form, the CDR3 reads TGTGCCAGCAGCCAAGATGGGGACGTTGATACGCAGTATTTT. This encodes CASSQDGDVDTQYF.